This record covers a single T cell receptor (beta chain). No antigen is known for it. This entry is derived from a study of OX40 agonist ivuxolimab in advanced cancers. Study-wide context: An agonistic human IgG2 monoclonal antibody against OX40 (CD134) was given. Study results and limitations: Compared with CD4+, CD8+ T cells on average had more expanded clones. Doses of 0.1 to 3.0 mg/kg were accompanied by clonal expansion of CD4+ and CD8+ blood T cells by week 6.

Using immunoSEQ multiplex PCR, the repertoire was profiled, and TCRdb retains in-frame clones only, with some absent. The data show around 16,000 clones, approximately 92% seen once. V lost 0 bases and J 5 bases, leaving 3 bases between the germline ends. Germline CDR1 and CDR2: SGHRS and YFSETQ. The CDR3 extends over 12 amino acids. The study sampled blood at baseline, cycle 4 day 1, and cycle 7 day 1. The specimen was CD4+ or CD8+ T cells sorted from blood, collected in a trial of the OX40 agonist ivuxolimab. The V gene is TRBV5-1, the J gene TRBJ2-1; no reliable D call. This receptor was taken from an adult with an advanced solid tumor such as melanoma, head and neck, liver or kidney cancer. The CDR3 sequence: CASSLADNEQFF. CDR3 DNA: TGCGCCAGCAGCTTGGCAGACAATGAGCAGTTCTTC.